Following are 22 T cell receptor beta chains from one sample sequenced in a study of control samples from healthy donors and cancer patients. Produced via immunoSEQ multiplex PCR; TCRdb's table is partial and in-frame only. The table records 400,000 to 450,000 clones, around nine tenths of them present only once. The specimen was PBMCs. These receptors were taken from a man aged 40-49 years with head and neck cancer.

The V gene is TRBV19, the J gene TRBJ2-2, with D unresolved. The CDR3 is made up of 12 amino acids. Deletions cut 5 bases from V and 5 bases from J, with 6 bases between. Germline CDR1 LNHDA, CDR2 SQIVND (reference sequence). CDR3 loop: CASSEGTGELFF. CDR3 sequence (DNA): TGTGCCAGTAGTGAAGGGACCGGGGAGCTGTTTTTT.

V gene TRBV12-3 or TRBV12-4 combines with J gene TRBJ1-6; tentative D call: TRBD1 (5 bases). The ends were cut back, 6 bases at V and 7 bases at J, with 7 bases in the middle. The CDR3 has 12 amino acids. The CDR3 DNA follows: TGTGCCAGCAGCGAGGGGAATTCACCCCTCCACTTT. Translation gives CASSEGNSPLHF.

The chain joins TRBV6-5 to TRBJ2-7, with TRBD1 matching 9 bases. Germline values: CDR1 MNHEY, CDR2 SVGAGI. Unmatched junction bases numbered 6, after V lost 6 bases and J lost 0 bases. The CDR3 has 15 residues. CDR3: CASRPGTGNSYEQYF. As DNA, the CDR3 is TGTGCCAGCAGACCCGGGACAGGGAACTCCTACGAGCAGTACTTC.

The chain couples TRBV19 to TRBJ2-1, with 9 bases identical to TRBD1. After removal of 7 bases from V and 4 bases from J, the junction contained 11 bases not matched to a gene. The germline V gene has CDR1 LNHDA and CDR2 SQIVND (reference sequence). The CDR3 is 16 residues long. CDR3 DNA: TGTGCCAGTAATCCATGGACAGGGGACCCGTACAATGAGCAGTTCTTC. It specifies CASNPWTGDPYNEQFF.

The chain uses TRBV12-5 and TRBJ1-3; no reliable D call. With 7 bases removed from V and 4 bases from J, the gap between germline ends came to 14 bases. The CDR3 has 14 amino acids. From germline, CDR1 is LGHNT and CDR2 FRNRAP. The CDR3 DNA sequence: TGTGCTAGTGCCCAAGGAGGGCCAGGAAACACCATATATTTT. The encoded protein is CASAQGGPGNTIYF.

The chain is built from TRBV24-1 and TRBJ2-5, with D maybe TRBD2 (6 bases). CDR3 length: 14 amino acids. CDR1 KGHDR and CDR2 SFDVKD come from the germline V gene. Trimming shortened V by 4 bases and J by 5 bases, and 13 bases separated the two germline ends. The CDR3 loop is CATSDASERETQYF. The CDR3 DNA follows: TGTGCCACCAGTGACGCTAGCGAGAGGGAGACCCAGTACTTC.

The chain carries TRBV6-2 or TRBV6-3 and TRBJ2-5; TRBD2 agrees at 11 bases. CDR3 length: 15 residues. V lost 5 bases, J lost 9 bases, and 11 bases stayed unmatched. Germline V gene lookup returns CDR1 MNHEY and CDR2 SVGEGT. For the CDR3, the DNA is TGTGCCAGCAGTCCAGAATTAGCGGGGGGGAGGGCCCAGTACTTC. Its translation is CASSPELAGGRAQYF.

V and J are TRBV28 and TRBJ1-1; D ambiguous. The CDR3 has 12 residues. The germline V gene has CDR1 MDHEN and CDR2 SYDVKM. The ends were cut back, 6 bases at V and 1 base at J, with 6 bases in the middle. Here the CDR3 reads CASRTKNTEAFF. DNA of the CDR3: TGTGCCAGCAGGACTAAGAACACTGAAGCTTTCTTT.

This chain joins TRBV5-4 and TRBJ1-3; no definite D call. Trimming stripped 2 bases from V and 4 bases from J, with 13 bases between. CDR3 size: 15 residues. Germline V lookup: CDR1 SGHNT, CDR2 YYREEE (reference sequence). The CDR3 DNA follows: TGTGCCAGCAGCTTTCCGGGGATTGGAGGAAACACCATATATTTT. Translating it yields CASSFPGIGGNTIYF. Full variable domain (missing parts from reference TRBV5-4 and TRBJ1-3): ETGVTQSPTHLIKTRGQQVTLRCSSQSGHNTVSWYQQALGQGPQFIFQYYREEENGRGNFPPRFSGLQFPNYSSELNVNALELDDSALYLCASSFPGIGGNTIYFGEGSWLTVV.

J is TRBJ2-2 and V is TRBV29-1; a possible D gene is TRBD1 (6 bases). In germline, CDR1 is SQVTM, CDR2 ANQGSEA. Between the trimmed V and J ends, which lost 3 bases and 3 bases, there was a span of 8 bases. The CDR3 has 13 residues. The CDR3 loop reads CSVDRGHTGELFF. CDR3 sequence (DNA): TGCAGCGTTGACAGGGGACACACCGGGGAGCTGTTTTTT.

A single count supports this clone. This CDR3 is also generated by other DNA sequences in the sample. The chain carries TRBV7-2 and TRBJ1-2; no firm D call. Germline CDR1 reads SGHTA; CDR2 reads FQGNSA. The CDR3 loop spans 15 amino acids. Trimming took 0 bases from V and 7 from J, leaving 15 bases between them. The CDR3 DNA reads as TGTGCCAGCAGCTTAGCAGGCGGGGTGAAGGGTGGCTACACCTTC. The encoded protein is CASSLAGGVKGGYTF. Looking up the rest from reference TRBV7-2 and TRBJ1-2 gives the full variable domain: GAGVSQSPSNKVTEKGKDVELRCDPISGHTALYWYRQSLGQGLEFLIYFQGNSAPDKSGLPSDRFSAERTGGSVSTLTIQRTQQEDSAVYLCASSLAGGVKGGYTFGSGTRLTVV.

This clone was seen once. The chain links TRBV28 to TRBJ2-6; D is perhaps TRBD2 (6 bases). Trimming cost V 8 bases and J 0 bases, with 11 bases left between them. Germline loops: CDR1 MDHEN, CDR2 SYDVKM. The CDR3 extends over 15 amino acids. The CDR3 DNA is TGTGCCAGCGTCTCGGGGGACTCTGGGGCCAACGTCCTGACTTTC. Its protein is CASVSGDSGANVLTF.

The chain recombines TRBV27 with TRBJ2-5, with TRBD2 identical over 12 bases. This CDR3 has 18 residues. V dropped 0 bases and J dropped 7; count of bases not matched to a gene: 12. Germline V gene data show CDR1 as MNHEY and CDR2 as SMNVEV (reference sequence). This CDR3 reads CASSLSPGLAGPRGTQYF. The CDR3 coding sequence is TGTGCCAGCAGTTTATCCCCGGGACTAGCGGGCCCGAGGGGGACCCAGTACTTC.

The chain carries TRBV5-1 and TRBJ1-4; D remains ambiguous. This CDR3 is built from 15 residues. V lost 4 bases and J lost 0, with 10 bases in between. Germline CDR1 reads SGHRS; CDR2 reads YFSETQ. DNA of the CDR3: TGCGCCAGCAGCCTCGCGGGGACAACTAATGAAAAACTGTTTTTT. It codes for CASSLAGTTNEKLFF.

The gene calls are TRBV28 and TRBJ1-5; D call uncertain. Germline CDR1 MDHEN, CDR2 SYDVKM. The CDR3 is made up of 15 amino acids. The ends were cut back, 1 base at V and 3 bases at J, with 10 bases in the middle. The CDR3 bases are TGTGCCAGCAGTTTATTTTCCAGTTTCAATCAGCCCCAGCATTTT. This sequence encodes CASSLFSSFNQPQHF.

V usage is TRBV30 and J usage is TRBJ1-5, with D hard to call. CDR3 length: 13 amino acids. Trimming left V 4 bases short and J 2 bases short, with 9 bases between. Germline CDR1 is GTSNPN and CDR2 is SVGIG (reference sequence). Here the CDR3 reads CAWTGGGNQPQHF. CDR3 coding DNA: TGTGCCTGGACGGGAGGTGGCAATCAGCCCCAGCATTTT.

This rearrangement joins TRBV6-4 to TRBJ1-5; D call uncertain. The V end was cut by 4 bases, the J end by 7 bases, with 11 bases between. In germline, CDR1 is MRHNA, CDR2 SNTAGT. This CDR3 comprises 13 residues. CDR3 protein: CASSVSVNQPQHF. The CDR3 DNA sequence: TGTGCCAGCAGTGTCAGCGTGAACCAGCCCCAGCATTTT.

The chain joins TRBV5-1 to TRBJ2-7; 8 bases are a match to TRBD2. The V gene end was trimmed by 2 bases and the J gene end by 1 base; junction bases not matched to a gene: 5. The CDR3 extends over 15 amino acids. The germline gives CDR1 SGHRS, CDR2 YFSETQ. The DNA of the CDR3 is TGCGCCAGCAGCTTCCTCGGCGGGGGGTCCTACGAGCAGTACTTC. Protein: CASSFLGGGSYEQYF.

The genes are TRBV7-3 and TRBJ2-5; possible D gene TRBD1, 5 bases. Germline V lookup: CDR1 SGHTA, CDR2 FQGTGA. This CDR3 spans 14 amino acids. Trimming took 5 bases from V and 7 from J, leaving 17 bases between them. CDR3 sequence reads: CASSVGGAVGTQYF. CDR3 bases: TGTGCCAGCAGCGTCGGTGGGGCCGTGGGGACCCAGTACTTC.

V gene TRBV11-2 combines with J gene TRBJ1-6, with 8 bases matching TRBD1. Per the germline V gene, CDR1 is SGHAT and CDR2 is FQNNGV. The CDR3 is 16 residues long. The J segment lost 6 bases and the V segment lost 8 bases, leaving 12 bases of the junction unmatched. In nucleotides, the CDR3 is TGTGCCAGCGGACCTACGGCGGGACAGGTTAATTCACCCCTCCACTTT. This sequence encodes CASGPTAGQVNSPLHF.

The CDR3 DNA sequence: TGTGCCAGCAGCCCTTGGCTAGCGGGGGGCAACAATGAGCAGTTCTTC. This translates into CASSPWLAGGNNEQFF. The chain couples TRBV7-8 to TRBJ2-1, with 11 bases fitting TRBD2. The CDR3 length is 16 residues. Trimming at V came to 5 bases and at J to 5 bases, leaving 8 bases not matched to a gene. The germline V gene has CDR1 SGHVS and CDR2 FQNEAQ.

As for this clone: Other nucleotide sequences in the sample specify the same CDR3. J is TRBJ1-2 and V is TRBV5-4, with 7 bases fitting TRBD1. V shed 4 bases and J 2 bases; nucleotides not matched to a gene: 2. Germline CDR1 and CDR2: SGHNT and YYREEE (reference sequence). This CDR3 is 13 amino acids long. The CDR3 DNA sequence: TGTGCCAGCAGCCTGGACAGGAACTATGGCTACACCTTC. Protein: CASSLDRNYGYTF.